These 14 T cell receptor beta chains were sequenced from one sample in a study of blood T cell repertoires in COVID-19. Profiling relied on immunoSEQ multiplex PCR, and the TCRdb table lists in-frame clones only, not all of them. Among under 250,000 clones listed, over 70% were seen once. The sample consisted of PBMCs or T cells enriched from blood (not recorded which). The receptor set was obtained from a middle-aged woman who had been exposed to COVID-19.

The chain links TRBV25-1 to TRBJ1-1, with 7 bases that match TRBD1. After removal of 7 bases from V and 4 bases from J, the junction contained 3 bases not matched to a gene. Looked up from germline, CDR1 is MGHDK and CDR2 is SYGVNS. The length of the CDR3 is 12 residues. The DNA for the CDR3 is TGTGCCAGCATGGGACAGAGCACTGAAGCTTTCTTT. The encoded protein is CASMGQSTEAFF.

The chain joins TRBV5-4 to TRBJ2-1; D is perhaps TRBD2 (6 bases). CDR1 SGHNT and CDR2 YYREEE come from the germline V gene (reference sequence). Trimming removed 2 bases from V and 5 bases from J, with 11 bases in between. The CDR3 consists of 14 residues. The DNA of the CDR3 is TGTGCCAGCAGCTTAGATCTAGCGAACAATGAGCAGTTCTTC. Protein product: CASSLDLANNEQFF.

The chain has TRBV5-6 and TRBJ2-5; tentative D call: TRBD1 (6 bases). The CDR3 is 16 amino acids. The V and J ends lost 4 bases and 2 bases respectively, with 18 bases between them. The germline CDR1 and CDR2 sequences are SGHDT and YYEEEE. The CDR3 nucleotides are TGTGCCAGCAGCCGATGGGGTCGACAGGAGCAAGAGACCCAGTACTTC. Protein product: CASSRWGRQEQETQYF.

The genes are TRBV6-6 and TRBJ2-1; unclear D gene. The CDR3 loop spans 15 amino acids. With 2 bases removed from V and 1 base from J, the gap between germline ends came to 9 bases. The germline gives CDR1 MNHNY, CDR2 SVGAGI (reference sequence). The CDR3 nucleotides are TGTGCCAGCAGTTACCTCGGAGCATCCTACAATGAGCAGTTCTTC. Encoded protein: CASSYLGASYNEQFF.

The rearrangement links TRBV7-6 to TRBJ1-1; weak D call: TRBD1 (5 bases). Germline values: CDR1 SGHVS, CDR2 FNYEAQ. The CDR3 is made up of 13 amino acids. V was trimmed by 5 bases and J by 0 bases, leaving 7 bases between them. The CDR3 here is CASSPGLNTEAFF. The CDR3 coding sequence is TGTGCCAGCAGCCCAGGGTTGAACACTGAAGCTTTCTTT.

The V and J genes are TRBV9 and TRBJ2-1; D gene uncertain. V was shortened by 0 bases and J by 0 bases, with 7 bases between the two germline ends. The length of the CDR3 is 15 residues. Germline loops: CDR1 SGDLS, CDR2 YYNGEE. The CDR3 loop is CASSVGGNSYNEQFF. CDR3 bases: TGTGCCAGCAGCGTAGGAGGAAACTCCTACAATGAGCAGTTCTTC.

This chain links TRBV4-3 with TRBJ2-7; maybe TRBD1 (5 bases). Per the germline V gene, CDR1 is LGHNA and CDR2 is YSLEER. The CDR3 totals 14 residues. Trimming shortened V by 1 base and J by 7 bases, and 14 bases separated the two germline ends. In DNA, the CDR3 is TGCGCCAGCAGCCAAGCCAGTCAGGGCGGTGAGCAGTACTTC. Translated, it gives CASSQASQGGEQYF.

This clone occurred once. This rearrangement joins TRBV4-1 to TRBJ2-6; 8 bases are a match to TRBD1. The germline CDR1 and CDR2 sequences are MGHRA and YSYEKL. Germline trimming cut 4 bases from V and 0 bases from J; bases unmatched to any gene: 11. The CDR3 runs 19 residues. The chain's CDR3 is CASSPPSGQGYSGANVLTF. The CDR3 bases are TGCGCCAGCAGCCCACCGTCCGGACAGGGATACTCTGGGGCCAACGTCCTGACTTTC.

The CDR3 region has the DNA TGTGCCAGCAGCTGGGCGGGGGGCGAAGCCGGGGAGCTGTTTTTT. It translates to CASSWAGGEAGELFF. This chain connects TRBV11-2 to TRBJ2-2; 8 nucleotides line up with TRBD2. This CDR3 region has 15 residues. Trimming cost V 4 bases and J 6 bases; bases outside gene matches: 7. Germline loops: CDR1 SGHAT, CDR2 FQNNGV.

As concerns this clone: A junction boundary mismatches the germline segment, possibly from a read error. The J gene is TRBJ1-1, the V gene TRBV5-6; no clear D gene. This CDR3 has 11 residues. CDR1 is SGHDT, CDR2 YYEEEE, per germline. The CDR3 region is CASSYTVETFF. The CDR3, as DNA: TGTGCCAGCAGTTATACGGTTGAAACTTTCTTT.

The chain joins TRBV3-1 (or the pseudogene TRBV3-2) to TRBJ2-7; tentatively, D is TRBD1 (6 bases). The CDR3 extends over 14 amino acids. V lost 4 bases to trimming and J lost 0 bases, with 10 bases between them. Germline CDR1 and CDR2: LGHDT and YNNKEL (reference sequence). DNA of the CDR3: TGTGCCAGCAGCCGCCGGGACAACTCCTACGAGCAGTACTTC. Its protein product is CASSRRDNSYEQYF.

This sequence joins TRBV7-6 and TRBJ1-1; D may be TRBD1 (6 bases). This CDR3 contains 13 residues. Looked up from germline, CDR1 is SGHVS and CDR2 is FNYEAQ. Trimming shortened V by 6 bases and J by 4 bases, and 12 bases separated the two germline ends. CDR3 region: CASSWIGGTEAFF. The CDR3 DNA sequence: TGTGCCAGCAGTTGGATAGGGGGCACTGAAGCTTTCTTT.

The chain combines TRBV27 with TRBJ2-2; 8 nucleotides match TRBD1. The CDR3 sequence is 18 residues long. Germline V lookup: CDR1 MNHEY, CDR2 SMNVEV (reference sequence). With V trimmed by 5 bases and J by 6 bases, 17 bases remained unmatched. The CDR3 here is CASSNRQGIFLDAGELFF. The CDR3 DNA reads as TGTGCCAGCAGTAATCGACAGGGGATATTTTTGGACGCCGGGGAGCTGTTTTTT.

CDR3 nucleotides: TGTGCCAGCAGTTCTCAGGACTCCTACGAGCAGTACGTC. This sequence encodes CASSSQDSYEQYV. The J gene is TRBJ2-7, the V gene TRBV27, with D unresolved. The CDR3 extends over 13 amino acids. The germline V and J ends were trimmed by 4 bases and 0 bases, with 7 bases remaining between them. Germline V lookup: CDR1 MNHEY, CDR2 SMNVEV (reference sequence).